A single sample is the source of the 27 T cell receptor beta chains below, sequenced in a study of blood T cells in healthy people across ages. Alongside a J-beta primer mix, a sample-barcoded 5' primer served in a second PCR lasting about 7 to 11 cycles. TCRdb independently ran MiXCR on the 5' RACE reads; one entry per CDR3 protein. Of fewer than 800,000 distinct CDR3 sequences detected, around 48% appear once; the ten largest clones hold roughly 31%. Sequencing was performed on blood. All receptors come from a woman aged 55-70 years in good health.

This clonotype showed up just a few times. J is TRBJ2-3 and V is TRBV20-1; D gene uncertain. Trimming left V 6 bases short and J 2 bases short, with 12 bases between. Germline values: CDR1 DFQATT, CDR2 SNEGSKA (reference sequence). The CDR3 runs 13 residues. The CDR3 bases are TGCAGTGCGCGATGGGGTACCACAGATACGCAGTATTTT. As protein: CSARWGTTDTQYF.

This clonotype has just a few counts. This chain uses TRBV28 with TRBJ2-7; D uncertain. CDR1 and CDR2 from the germline V gene are MDHEN and SYDVKM. This CDR3 comprises 14 residues. V dropped 1 base and J dropped 3 bases, with 10 bases sitting between them. The CDR3 region is CASSLSILLYEQYF. The DNA for the CDR3 is TGTGCCAGCAGTTTATCCATTTTACTCTACGAGCAGTACTTC.

The sample holds a few counts of this clonotype. This rearrangement joins TRBV7-9 to TRBJ2-5, with TRBD2 matching over 7 bases. J was trimmed by 11 bases and V by 2 bases; bases with no gene match: 14. Germline values: CDR1 SEHNR, CDR2 FQNEAQ (reference sequence). This CDR3 has 15 amino acids. The CDR3 loop is CASSLYGTTAGEQYF. CDR3 DNA sequence: TGTGCCAGCAGCTTATATGGTACGACCGCGGGGGAGCAGTACTTC.

This clonotype appeared a few times. The chain uses TRBV11-3 and TRBJ2-1; D is undetermined. This CDR3 is built from 15 residues. The V and J ends lost 5 bases and 5 bases respectively, with 16 bases between them. CDR1 SGHNT and CDR2 YENEEA come from the germline V gene. As DNA, the CDR3 is TGTGCCAGCAGCCACTTCGTTGGGCGGAACAATGAGCAGTTCTTC. Translated: CASSHFVGRNNEQFF.

As regards this clonotype: A much larger clone lies one base from this, so it may be a read error. The chain recombines TRBV29-1 with TRBJ2-4, with D possibly matching TRBD1 (5 bases). The end of the DNA aligns better with TRBJ2-7, so the J call may be wrong. Germline CDR1 reads SQVTM; CDR2 reads ANQGSEA. This CDR3 comprises 14 residues. CDR3 protein: CSVGGGRDSYEQYF. CDR3 nucleotide sequence: TGCAGCGTTGGAGGTGGCAGGGACTCCTACGAGCAGTACTTC.

This clonotype was counted between two and nine times. V is TRBV20-1 and J is TRBJ1-6, with a weak D call TRBD1 (6 bases). Deletions cut 0 bases from V and 11 bases from J, with 14 bases between. The CDR3 is 14 amino acids. Germline-derived CDR1 and CDR2 are DFQATT and SNEGSKA (reference sequence). CDR3 loop: CSARDSGGGTPLHF. CDR3 bases: TGCAGTGCTAGAGATAGTGGGGGCGGAACACCCCTCCACTTT.

As for this clonotype: An end of the junction does not agree with germline; a read error may underlie this. This chain uses TRBV28 with TRBJ2-4, with D unclear. The DNA end lines up better with TRBJ2-7; the J call may be wrong. The germline V gene encodes CDR1 MDHEN and CDR2 SYDVKM. The CDR3 contains 14 residues. Here the CDR3 DNA reads TGTACCAGCAGAAGGCCTGCCTCGGGTCACGAGCAGTACTTC. Its translation is CTSRRPASGHEQYF.

V usage is TRBV7-9 and J usage is TRBJ1-3; unclear D gene. CDR1 is SEHNR, CDR2 FQNEAQ, per germline (reference sequence). The CDR3 length is 15 residues. V was trimmed by 5 bases and J by 3 bases, leaving 14 bases between them. DNA for the CDR3: TGTGCCAGCAGCGAGCGTGGCAATCGTGGAAACACCATATATTTT. Its protein is CASSERGNRGNTIYF.

The chain uses TRBV5-1 and TRBJ2-7; 9 bases fit TRBD1. CDR1 and CDR2 from the germline V gene are SGHRS and YFSETQ. This CDR3 has 15 amino acids. V trimming: 0 bases; J trimming: 6 bases; junction bases outside the gene matches: 7. This chain's CDR3 is CASSLAGTGSGEQYF. CDR3 nucleotide sequence: TGCGCCAGCAGCTTGGCGGGGACAGGGAGTGGCGAGCAGTACTTC.

The chain couples TRBV12-3 or TRBV12-4 to TRBJ2-5; TRBD2 matches at 8 bases. This CDR3 region has 14 residues. The J segment lost 4 bases and the V segment lost 2 bases, leaving 3 bases of the junction unmatched. The CDR3 DNA sequence: TGTGCCAGCAGTTTAAGAGGGACTAGAGAGACCCAGTACTTC. Translation: CASSLRGTRETQYF.

The genes are TRBV7-2 and TRBJ2-2; perhaps TRBD1 as D (5 bases). The CDR3 consists of 15 residues. Trimming took 1 base from V and 7 from J, leaving 13 bases between them. Germline V lookup: CDR1 SGHTA, CDR2 FQGNSA. The CDR3 sequence: CASSLGPGMYGELFF. CDR3 DNA: TGTGCCAGCAGCTTAGGGCCAGGGATGTACGGGGAGCTGTTTTTT.

This clonotype was counted between two and nine times. This chain connects TRBV20-1 to TRBJ2-2; 7 nucleotides agree with TRBD2. Germline values: CDR1 DFQATT, CDR2 SNEGSKA (reference sequence). CDR3 length equals 12 residues. V dropped 2 bases and J dropped 6; count of bases not matched to a gene: 0. The chain's CDR3 is CSARSGAGELFF. CDR3 coding DNA: TGCAGTGCTAGAAGCGGGGCCGGGGAGCTGTTTTTT.

This chain connects TRBV10-2 to TRBJ1-6; TRBD1 matches at 10 bases. CDR1 is WSHSY and CDR2 is SAAADI in the germline V gene. J was trimmed by 10 bases and V by 6 bases; bases with no gene match: 12. The length of the CDR3 is 16 residues. The CDR3 reads CASRTGTGALHSPLHF. Written as DNA, the CDR3 is TGCGCCAGCAGGACCGGGACAGGGGCCCTCCACTCACCCCTCCACTTT.

A word on this clonotype: Compared with germline, one end of the junction differs, possibly owing to a read error. The J gene is TRBJ2-7, the V gene TRBV5-1; 10 nucleotides line up with TRBD1. Germline V gene data show CDR1 as SGHRS and CDR2 as YFSETQ. This CDR3 spans 14 amino acids. CDR3 sequence: CASSPRDRGYEQYF. The CDR3 bases are TGTGCCAGCAGCCCCCGGGACAGGGGTTACGAGCAGTACTTC.

The sample holds a few counts of this clonotype. This sequence joins TRBV28 and TRBJ1-1; no clear D gene. Germline lookup yields CDR1 MDHEN and CDR2 SYDVKM. V lost 7 bases and J 7 bases, leaving 13 bases between the germline ends. The CDR3 has 12 amino acids. The CDR3 DNA reads TGTGCCAGCATAATTGAGGGATTTGAAGCTTTCTTT. Translating it yields CASIIEGFEAFF. Full variable domain (missing parts from reference TRBV28 and TRBJ1-1): DVKVTQSSRYLVKRTGEKVFLECVQDMDHENMFWYRQDPGLGLRLIYFSYDVKMKEKGDIPEGYSVSREKKERFSLILESASTNQTSMYLCASIIEGFEAFFGQGTRLTVV.

The table lists this clonotype with a few counts. V and J are TRBV27 and TRBJ2-6; the D gene could be TRBD1 or TRBD2 (5 bases each). Germline CDR1 reads MNHEY; CDR2 reads SMNVEV (reference sequence). The germline V and J ends were trimmed by 7 bases and 0 bases, with 16 bases remaining between them. This CDR3 is 17 amino acids long. DNA for the CDR3: TGTGCCAGCACCCTCCGGGGCACAGACTCTGGGGCCAACGTCCTGACTTTC. It codes for CASTLRGTDSGANVLTF.

The chain is built from TRBV20-1 and TRBJ2-7; TRBD2 is a possible D gene (7 bases). The CDR3 consists of 14 residues. The V and J ends lost 1 base and 3 bases respectively, with 13 bases between them. Germline V gives CDR1 DFQATT, CDR2 SNEGSKA (reference sequence). The CDR3 loop is CSARAGASGYEQYF. In DNA form, the CDR3 reads TGCAGTGCTAGAGCAGGGGCTAGCGGCTACGAGCAGTACTTC.

The sample holds a few counts of this clonotype. The chain combines TRBV7-9 with TRBJ2-7; D is unclear. With 3 bases removed from V and 5 bases from J, the gap between germline ends came to 14 bases. The germline CDR1 and CDR2 sequences are SEHNR and FQNEAQ (reference sequence). This CDR3 is built from 14 residues. The CDR3 spells CASSLVEKGHEQYF. The CDR3 DNA reads TGTGCCAGCAGCTTGGTAGAGAAGGGTCACGAGCAGTACTTC.

This clonotype came up a few times. The CDR3 DNA is TGCAGCGTGGGACCCGACAGGGATAACTATGGCTACACCTTC. It yields the protein CSVGPDRDNYGYTF. The chain links TRBV29-1 to TRBJ1-2; TRBD1 agrees at 7 bases. The CDR3 totals 14 residues. Germline loops: CDR1 SQVTM, CDR2 ANQGSEA. J lost 1 base, V lost 6 bases, and 8 bases had no gene match.

This clonotype occurred a few times. The CDR3 nucleotides read TGTGCCAGCAGTTTTCTCGGACAGGGCCAAGAGCAGTACTTC. Its translation: CASSFLGQGQEQYF. V gene TRBV28 combines with J gene TRBJ2-7; 8 positions match TRBD1. J gave up 7 bases and V 3 bases, and 8 bases lay outside the gene matches. CDR1 is MDHEN and CDR2 is SYDVKM in the germline V gene. There are 14 residues in the CDR3.

This clonotype was counted between two and nine times. The rearrangement uses TRBV12-3 or TRBV12-4 and TRBJ2-1, with D maybe TRBD1 (5 bases). V was shortened by 5 bases and J by 8 bases, with 13 bases between the two germline ends. This CDR3 is 13 amino acids long. In DNA form, the CDR3 reads TGTGCCAGCAGTCCCCCGGACATCCATGAGCAGTTCTTC. Encoded protein: CASSPPDIHEQFF.

Of note for this clonotype: A read error may be the cause here, since a much bigger clone is one base away. The rearrangement joins TRBV20-1 to TRBJ2-1; D may correspond to TRBD1 or TRBD2 (6 bases each). Germline V CDR1 and CDR2: DFQATT, SNEGSKA (reference sequence). The CDR3 loop spans 15 amino acids. The CDR3 loop reads CSVRGGIGFYNEQFF. The CDR3 nucleotides are TGCAGTGTTAGAGGGGGGATCGGATTTTACAATGAGCAGTTCTTC.

This rearrangement joins TRBV6-5 to TRBJ1-1; 9 nucleotides match TRBD1. Germline V gene sequence: CDR1 MNHEY, CDR2 SVGAGI. The CDR3 length is 13 residues. The V and J ends lost 6 bases and 5 bases, in that order; junction bases with no gene match: 4. CDR3 amino acids: CASRKTGGTEAFF. The DNA for the CDR3 is TGTGCCAGCAGAAAGACAGGGGGGACTGAAGCTTTCTTT.

The chain joins TRBV11-2 to TRBJ2-1; possibly TRBD2 for D (6 bases). Germline V CDR1 and CDR2: SGHAT, FQNNGV. The CDR3 extends over 15 amino acids. The V end was cut by 2 bases, the J end by 4 bases, with 12 bases between. The CDR3 DNA reads as TGTGCCAGCAGCTTAACTGACGGGAGATACAATGAGCAGTTCTTC. Protein product: CASSLTDGRYNEQFF.

The chain employs TRBV10-3 and TRBJ1-2; TRBD1 matches at 11 bases. Germline V lookup: CDR1 ENHRY, CDR2 SYGVKD. This CDR3 comprises 15 residues. V shed 6 bases, J shed 7 bases, and the junction held 10 bases outside the gene matches. In DNA, the CDR3 is TGTGCCATCAGCCCCGGGACAGGGGGAGAGGTTGGCTACACCTTC. It encodes CAISPGTGGEVGYTF.

This clonotype has only a few counts. This sequence joins TRBV29-1 and TRBJ1-6; D not certain. CDR1 SQVTM and CDR2 ANQGSEA come from the germline V gene. V lost 4 bases and J lost 1, with 5 bases in between. The length of the CDR3 is 13 residues. The CDR3 protein is CSVGESYNSPLHF. CDR3 in DNA: TGCAGCGTTGGGGAGTCCTATAATTCACCCCTCCACTTT.

Of note for this clonotype: No conserved phenylalanine or tryptophan ends this CDR3, so it is likely a read error. The DNA is omitted, as the CDR3 cannot be located on it reliably, and the CDR3 follows TCRdb's listing. V usage is TRBV15 and J usage is TRBJ2-5. The CDR3 length is 16 residues, termini included. Germline assignment: CDR1 LNHNV and CDR2 YYDKDF (reference sequence). The CDR3 sequence is CATTPQLVTDGYTFGS.